One and the same sample provided the 10 T cell receptor beta chains below, sequenced in a study of Ad26.COV2.S vaccination and SARS-CoV-2 variants. Described treatment: roughly 20 received Ad26.COV2.S at low or high dose, single or two shots; about 5 received placebo; per-sample allocation not given. Sampling was performed 63 days after the first vaccine or placebo injection. Assay: immunoSEQ multiplex PCR; the TCRdb copy retains only in-frame clones and omits some. The sample records under 550,000 clones, more than 80% being singletons. The sequences come from peripheral blood, collected in a trial of Ad26.COV2.S vaccine versus placebo. Receptor source: a person between 18 and 60 years old who received the Ad26.COV2.S COVID-19 vaccine or a placebo.

The chain has TRBV29-1 and TRBJ1-2; tentatively, D is TRBD1 (5 bases). The ends were cut back, 4 bases at V and 3 bases at J, with 12 bases in the middle. This CDR3 is 13 amino acids long. Germline V gene lookup returns CDR1 SQVTM and CDR2 ANQGSEA. This CDR3 is CSVVQGKDYGYTF. The CDR3, as DNA: TGCAGCGTTGTGCAGGGTAAAGACTATGGCTACACCTTC.

V gene TRBV30 combines with J gene TRBJ1-6; 7 nucleotides match TRBD1. The germline gives CDR1 GTSNPN, CDR2 SVGIG (reference sequence). With V trimmed by 2 bases and J by 2 bases, 6 bases remained unmatched. The CDR3 is 16 residues long. The CDR3 region has the DNA TGTGCCTGGAGTACGGGACAGCGGACCTATAATTCACCCCTCCACTTT. Its translation: CAWSTGQRTYNSPLHF.

Only a few counts were recorded for this clone. Other DNA variants within this sample encode the same CDR3. This sequence joins TRBV5-1 and TRBJ2-2; no clear D. This CDR3 contains 14 residues. With 0 bases removed from V and 0 bases from J, the gap between germline ends came to 3 bases. CDR1 and CDR2 (germline): SGHRS, YFSETQ. In nucleotides, the CDR3 is TGCGCCAGCAGCTTGGTGCCGAACACCGGGGAGCTGTTTTTT. Translated, it gives CASSLVPNTGELFF.

The table lists this clone with a count of one. The gene calls are TRBV5-5 and TRBJ1-1; the D is unclear. Germline-derived CDR1 and CDR2 are SGHKS and YYEKEE (reference sequence). The V and J ends lost 0 bases and 0 bases respectively, with 6 bases between them. This CDR3 spans 14 amino acids. The CDR3 region has the DNA TGTGCCAGCAGCTTGGCACACCTGAACACTGAAGCTTTCTTT. Translation: CASSLAHLNTEAFF.

The chain employs TRBV6-6 and TRBJ1-4; D is undetermined. The CDR3 has 14 amino acids. CDR1 and CDR2 (germline): MNHNY, SVGAGI (reference sequence). V shed 4 bases and J shed 3 bases, with 9 bases lying between them. The CDR3 nucleotides are TGTGCCAGCAGTTCTGACGGGGCTAATGAAAAACTGTTTTTT. Translation: CASSSDGANEKLFF.

The J gene is TRBJ2-2, the V gene TRBV11-1, with D maybe TRBD2 (6 bases). The germline V gene encodes CDR1 SGHAT and CDR2 FQDESV (reference sequence). The CDR3 has 15 residues. V lost 2 bases, J lost 6 bases, and 13 bases lay in between. The CDR3 spells CASSLSGGLAGELFF. The DNA for the CDR3 is TGTGCCAGCAGCTTATCAGGAGGGTTGGCCGGGGAGCTGTTTTTT.

The rearrangement uses TRBV7-8 and TRBJ1-3; a possible D gene is TRBD1 (5 bases). V dropped 1 base and J dropped 4 bases, with 17 bases sitting between them. Per germline, CDR1 SGHVS and CDR2 FQNEAQ. CDR3 length equals 17 residues. CDR3 region: CASSLVGSQRGGNTIYF. The CDR3 DNA is TGTGCCAGCAGCTTAGTAGGGAGTCAGAGGGGCGGAAACACCATATATTTT.

This rearrangement joins TRBV5-6 to TRBJ2-7; D may be TRBD2 (6 bases). The V and J ends lost 4 bases and 3 bases respectively, with 11 bases between them. CDR3 length: 13 residues. CDR1 is SGHDT and CDR2 is YYEEEE in the germline V gene. Here the CDR3 reads CASSPQGGYEQYF. DNA for the CDR3: TGTGCCAGCAGCCCGCAGGGAGGCTACGAGCAGTACTTC. Full variable domain (rest looked up from reference TRBV5-6 and TRBJ2-7): DAGVTQSPTHLIKTRGQQVTLRCSPKSGHDTVSWYQQALGQGPQFIFQYYEEEERQRGNFPDRFSGHQFPNYSSELNVNALLLGDSALYLCASSPQGGYEQYFGPGTRLTVT.

The J gene is TRBJ2-3, the V gene TRBV3-1 (or the pseudogene TRBV3-2); 9 positions agree with TRBD2. Looked up from germline, CDR1 is LGHDT and CDR2 is YNNKEL (reference sequence). J lost 0 bases, V lost 0 bases, and 4 bases had no gene match. This CDR3 spans 17 amino acids. CDR3 sequence (DNA): TGTGCCAGCAGCCAAGATTCAAGCGGGAGGAGCACAGATACGCAGTATTTT. Protein product: CASSQDSSGRSTDTQYF.

This clone showed up just once. This chain joins TRBV6-1 and TRBJ1-3; 8 positions match TRBD1. The ends lost 4 bases at V and 0 bases at J; junction bases unmatched: 8. Germline V gene data show CDR1 as MNHNS and CDR2 as SASEGT. The CDR3 has 17 amino acids. The DNA for the CDR3 is TGTGCCAGCAGTGGCCGGACAGGGCTTCGCTCTGGAAACACCATATATTTT. This translates into CASSGRTGLRSGNTIYF.